The clone carrying this TCR beta chain was counted a single time. Its antigen is as yet unknown. This entry is derived from a study of T-cell memory formation after mild COVID-19. Study details: In these data, TCR clusters were largely donor specific.

Overall study findings and caveats: Memory cells collected pre-infection included some clones that later responded, suggesting cross-reactive memory joined. Contracting CD4+ clones sat mainly in CM and EM; CD8+ in EMRA.

Sample barcodes and UMIs were carried by the TCR alpha and TCR beta cDNA libraries that 5'RACE generated with constant-segment primers. TCRdb reprocessed the 5' RACE reads with MiXCR, giving one entry per CDR3 protein. Of 550,000 to 600,000 distinct CDR3 sequences listed, roughly 17% are singletons. The clonotype was recovered from an adult woman who had mild COVID-19 (a few samples of this study predate the infection). Cell type and time point are not known. Sequencing was done on a sample of PBMCs or a T cell subset sorted from them (not recorded which).

The CDR3 sequence: CAISERNNIQYF. The CDR3 DNA is TGTGCCATCAGTGAGCGCAATAACATTCAGTACTTC. The rearrangement links TRBV10-3 to TRBJ2-4; D gene ambiguous. V was clipped by 2 bases and J by 7 bases, with 6 bases between them. Germline CDR1 ENHRY, CDR2 SYGVKD. This CDR3 comprises 12 residues.